These 18 T cell receptor beta chains share one sample of origin, sequenced in a study of T-cell memory formation after mild COVID-19. Each CDR3 protein is one row after TCRdb ran MiXCR on the 5' RACE reads. This table holds under 550,000 distinct CDR3 sequences, under 20% found once. The sequenced material came from PBMCs or a T cell subset sorted from them (not recorded which). The receptors originated from a man in his late teens or twenties who had mild COVID-19 (a few samples of this study predate the infection). Cell type and time point are not known.

This clonotype was counted only a few times. The chain is built from TRBV7-2 and TRBJ2-6, with D unresolved. V lost 5 bases and J lost 4, with 15 bases in between. CDR3 length: 16 amino acids. Germline V gene sequence: CDR1 SGHTA, CDR2 FQGNSA. This chain's CDR3 is CASSPWTAQGANVLTF. In DNA, the CDR3 is TGTGCCAGCAGCCCCTGGACCGCTCAGGGGGCCAACGTCCTGACTTTC. The variable domain in full, completed from reference TRBV7-2 and TRBJ2-6, reads GAGVSQSPSNKVTEKGKDVELRCDPISGHTALYWYRQSLGQGLEFLIYFQGNSAPDKSGLPSDRFSAERTGGSVSTLTIQRTQQEDSAVYLCASSPWTAQGANVLTFGAGSRLTVL.

In DNA, the CDR3 is TGTGCCAGCGTACAAATAGGGACTTCGTTGTACGAGCAGTACTTC. It translates to CASVQIGTSLYEQYF. The chain uses TRBV6-2 or TRBV6-3 and TRBJ2-7, with a possible D match to TRBD2 (6 bases). Germline V gene lookup returns CDR1 MNHEY and CDR2 SVGEGT. The CDR3 covers 15 residues. V was shortened by 8 bases and J by 4 bases, with 21 bases between the two germline ends.

The chain has TRBV30 and TRBJ2-7, with D maybe TRBD2 (5 bases). The germline V and J ends were trimmed by 0 bases and 6 bases, with 12 bases remaining between them. CDR1 and CDR2 from the germline V gene are GTSNPN and SVGIG (reference sequence). There are 13 residues in the CDR3. DNA for the CDR3: TGTGCCTGGAGTGTAAGCGGCGGCTTCGAGCAGTACTTC. Protein product: CAWSVSGGFEQYF.

Only a few counts were recorded for this clonotype. This chain links TRBV7-2 with TRBJ2-7; 9 positions agree with TRBD2. V lost 3 bases to trimming and J lost 3 bases; unmatched junction nucleotides: 6. CDR3 length: 15 amino acids. CDR1 and CDR2 (germline): SGHTA, FQGNSA. The DNA of the CDR3 is TGTGCCAGCAGCTTTAGCGGGGGACCGTTCTACGAGCAGTACGTC. Translation: CASSFSGGPFYEQYV.

The chain uses TRBV6-5 and TRBJ1-1; weak D call: TRBD1 (5 bases). Trimming stripped 0 bases from V and 9 bases from J, with 14 bases between. The CDR3 loop spans 14 amino acids. CDR1 is MNHEY and CDR2 is SVGAGI in the germline V gene. The CDR3 DNA follows: TGTGCCAGCAGTTACTCCGGACTCCCAGGGAAAGCTTTCTTT. This codes for CASSYSGLPGKAFF.

The CDR3 DNA is TGTGCCAGCAGCTTAGGGGGTATGCACACTGAAGCTTTCTTT. Translated, it gives CASSLGGMHTEAFF. The chain carries TRBV11-2 and TRBJ1-1; D is unclear. This CDR3 has 14 amino acids. Germline V CDR1 and CDR2: SGHAT, FQNNGV. V was shortened by 1 base and J by 3 bases, with 9 bases between the two germline ends.

This clonotype was counted ten times or more. The chain recombines TRBV7-2 with TRBJ2-2; unclear D gene. The germline CDR1 and CDR2 sequences are SGHTA and FQGNSA. The CDR3 contains 13 residues. V lost 2 bases and J 6 bases, leaving 7 bases between the germline ends. CDR3 amino acids: CASSLRLAGELFF. The CDR3 nucleotides are TGTGCCAGCAGCTTACGACTGGCCGGGGAGCTGTTTTTT.

There are many counts of this clonotype. This chain uses TRBV10-2 with TRBJ2-7; a possible D gene is TRBD1 (5 bases). The CDR3 is 11 residues long. CDR1 and CDR2 (germline): WSHSY, SAAADI. Trimming cost V 8 bases and J 2 bases, with 7 bases left between them. Here the CDR3 DNA reads TGCGCCAGCGAGACAGCCTACGAGCAGTACTTC. Translated: CASETAYEQYF.

This clonotype was recorded a few times. The V gene is TRBV9, the J gene TRBJ2-3, with TRBD2 matching 8 bases. This CDR3 is 17 amino acids long. From germline, CDR1 is SGDLS and CDR2 YYNGEE. Germline trimming cut 0 bases from V and 2 bases from J; bases unmatched to any gene: 8. The DNA for the CDR3 is TGTGCCAGCAGCGTAGACCCAGCGGGGGCCGCCACAGATACGCAGTATTTT. It specifies CASSVDPAGAATDTQYF.

About this clonotype: The junction and the germline gene differ at one end; a read error may be behind it. This sequence joins TRBV3-1 and TRBJ2-5, with D hard to call. The CDR3 is made up of 12 amino acids. The germline V gene encodes CDR1 LGHDT and CDR2 YNNKEL (reference sequence). The CDR3 loop is CASSLPSGDPSF. CDR3 DNA: TGTGCCAGCAGCCTCCCCTCTGGGGATCCCAGCTTC.

The chain couples TRBV11-3 to TRBJ2-1; D unclear. The CDR3 spans 14 residues. The V gene lost 1 base and the J gene lost 7 bases, with 11 bases spanning the gap. The germline V gene has CDR1 SGHNT and CDR2 YENEEA. CDR3 sequence: CASSLGVSENEQFF. For the CDR3, the DNA is TGTGCCAGCAGCTTAGGGGTCAGCGAAAATGAGCAGTTCTTC.

The chain combines TRBV9 with TRBJ1-1, with D tentatively TRBD1 (5 bases). CDR3 length equals 16 residues. Trimming took 0 bases from V and 0 from J, leaving 12 bases between them. Germline V lookup: CDR1 SGDLS, CDR2 YYNGEE. The DNA of the CDR3 is TGTGCCAGCAGCGTAGGAGGAGTGGACATGAACACTGAAGCTTTCTTT. Amino acid sequence: CASSVGGVDMNTEAFF.

The chain combines TRBV7-3 with TRBJ2-3, with 8 bases identical to TRBD1. CDR1 and CDR2 (germline): SGHTA, FQGTGA. CDR3 length: 14 amino acids. The V segment lost 4 bases and the J segment 2 bases; nucleotides outside the gene matches: 2. CDR3 loop: CASSSGGHTDTQYF. The CDR3 DNA reads as TGTGCCAGCAGCTCAGGGGGCCACACAGATACGCAGTATTTT.

A few counts support this clonotype. V and J are TRBV7-8 and TRBJ1-6; perhaps TRBD1 as D (5 bases). Germline V gene sequence: CDR1 SGHVS, CDR2 FQNEAQ. V lost 3 bases and J lost 8, with 14 bases in between. There are 15 residues in the CDR3. CDR3 region: CASSFPGSGDSPLHF. The CDR3, as DNA: TGTGCCAGCAGCTTCCCAGGGTCGGGGGATTCACCCCTCCACTTT.

This chain links TRBV6-5 with TRBJ1-2, with a tentative D call TRBD1 (6 bases). The CDR3 totals 13 residues. Germline lookup yields CDR1 MNHEY and CDR2 SVGAGI. V shed 4 bases and J shed 7 bases, with 13 bases lying between them. The CDR3 reads CASSSDRMSGYTF. CDR3 nucleotide sequence: TGTGCCAGCAGTTCCGACAGGATGAGTGGCTACACCTTC.

The CDR3 sequence: CASSIGGMSSYNEQFF. In DNA form, the CDR3 reads TGTGCCAGCAGCATAGGAGGGATGAGCTCCTACAATGAGCAGTTCTTC. The chain has TRBV5-5 and TRBJ2-1; a possible D gene is TRBD2 (6 bases). Per germline, CDR1 SGHKS and CDR2 YYEKEE (reference sequence). The ends were cut back, 4 bases at V and 0 bases at J, with 14 bases in the middle. The CDR3 extends over 16 amino acids.

This clonotype appeared a single time. The V and J genes are TRBV3-1 and TRBJ1-2; D is undetermined. V lost 0 bases to trimming and J lost 12 bases, with 11 bases between them. Germline CDR1 reads LGHDT; CDR2 reads YNNKEL (reference sequence). This CDR3 region has 12 residues. The CDR3 nucleotides read TGTGCCAGCAGCCAAGACTGGCAAAGCCACACCTTC. It translates to CASSQDWQSHTF.

This sequence joins TRBV12-3 or TRBV12-4 and TRBJ2-1; TRBD1 agrees at 8 bases. The CDR3 totals 14 residues. V lost 6 bases and J lost 7; bases outside the gene matches: 8. CDR3 bases: TGTGCCAGCAGCCAGGGGACAGGCCGGAATGAGCAGTTCTTC. Amino acids: CASSQGTGRNEQFF.